A single sample is the source of the 3 T cell receptor beta chains below, sequenced in a study of blood T cell repertoires in COVID-19. Generated by immunoSEQ multiplex PCR, the TCRdb table keeps only in-frame clones and is missing some. This table has around 15,000 clones, approximately 90% appearing once. The sample taken for sequencing was peripheral blood. The receptors come from a man over 45 with active COVID-19.

The rearrangement uses TRBV19 and TRBJ1-2; D not certain. V lost 7 bases, J lost 8 bases, and 26 bases lay in between. Germline CDR1 and CDR2: LNHDA and SQIVND (reference sequence). The CDR3 is 16 residues long. The CDR3 DNA is TGTGCCAGTACCCCCTCCGCGCACCCACGCACCGTAGGCTACACCTTC. Amino acid sequence: CASTPSAHPRTVGYTF. The full variable domain, completed using reference TRBV19 and TRBJ1-2, is DGGITQSPKYLFRKEGQNVTLSCEQNLNHDAMYWYRQDPGQGLRLIYYSQIVNDFQKGDIAEGYSVSREKKESFPLTVTSAQKNPTAFYLCASTPSAHPRTVGYTFGSGTRLTVV.

The rearrangement uses TRBV7-9 and TRBJ1-2; D uncertain. Germline CDR1 SEHNR, CDR2 FQNEAQ (reference sequence). Trimming pared 2 bases from V and 6 bases from J, leaving 7 bases between. CDR3 size: 12 residues. CDR3 residues: CASSLRLDGYTF. In nucleotides, the CDR3 is TGTGCCAGCAGCTTACGGTTGGATGGCTACACCTTC. The whole variable domain, filled in from reference TRBV7-9 and TRBJ1-2, reads DTGVSQNPRHKITKRGQNVTFRCDPISEHNRLYWYRQTLGQGPEFLTYFQNEAQLEKSRLLSDRFSAERPKGSFSTLEIQRTEQGDSAMYLCASSLRLDGYTFGSGTRLTVV.

This clone was seen a single time. This sequence joins TRBV7-2 and TRBJ2-1, with a tentative D call TRBD2 (6 bases). This CDR3 is built from 16 residues. The V and J ends lost 2 bases and 6 bases respectively, with 17 bases between them. CDR1 is SGHTA, CDR2 FQGNSA, per germline. The CDR3 spells CASSLIGGRPGNEQFF. CDR3 DNA sequence: TGTGCCAGCAGCTTAATAGGTGGGAGGCCGGGCAATGAGCAGTTCTTC.